What follows are 19 T cell receptor beta chains derived from one specimen sequenced in a study of cytomegalovirus exposure and HLA in healthy donors. PCR involved 60 Vbeta and 13 Jbeta primers. Measured with immunoSEQ multiplex PCR; TCRdb has only the in-frame clones, and not every one. Among under 200,000 clones listed, about nine tenths were seen once. The sample was PBMCs. The receptors here all came from a boy younger than 10 in good health and CMV-seronegative.

The chain has TRBV6-1 and TRBJ1-4, with D maybe TRBD1 (5 bases). V lost 4 bases and J 8 bases, leaving 14 bases between the germline ends. CDR1 is MNHNS and CDR2 is SASEGT in the germline V gene. The CDR3 sequence is 14 residues long. The CDR3 reads CASSVSRDREKLFF. In DNA, the CDR3 is TGTGCCAGCAGTGTCAGCAGGGATAGGGAAAAACTGTTTTTT.

This sequence joins TRBV11-2 and TRBJ1-5; 8 bases map to TRBD1. CDR3 length equals 15 residues. Germline V gene data show CDR1 as SGHAT and CDR2 as FQNNGV. V shed 3 bases and J 4 bases; nucleotides not matched to a gene: 5. The CDR3 is CASSFGQGANQPQHF. The CDR3 bases are TGTGCCAGCAGCTTTGGACAGGGTGCAAATCAGCCCCAGCATTTT.

V gene TRBV28 combines with J gene TRBJ1-1; 8 bases agree with TRBD1. This CDR3 spans 16 amino acids. The V segment lost 6 bases and the J segment 7 bases; nucleotides outside the gene matches: 16. Germline V gene data show CDR1 as MDHEN and CDR2 as SYDVKM. The chain's CDR3 is CASRLKTGAGTDEAFF. CDR3 sequence (DNA): TGTGCCAGCAGACTAAAGACAGGGGCAGGAACAGATGAAGCTTTCTTT.

The chain uses TRBV7-2 and TRBJ1-3, with 7 bases aligning to TRBD1. V dropped 7 bases and J dropped 3; count of bases not matched to a gene: 3. The germline V gene has CDR1 SGHTA and CDR2 FQGNSA. The CDR3 has 13 residues. The CDR3 region is CASKNRGGNTIYF. The CDR3 nucleotides read TGTGCCAGCAAGAACAGGGGTGGAAACACCATATATTTT. The full variable domain, rest sourced from reference TRBV7-2 and TRBJ1-3, is GAGVSQSPSNKVTEKGKDVELRCDPISGHTALYWYRQSLGQGLEFLIYFQGNSAPDKSGLPSDRFSAERTGGSVSTLTIQRTQQEDSAVYLCASKNRGGNTIYFGEGSWLTVV.

The chain employs TRBV30 and TRBJ2-1; 10 bases align to TRBD2. Germline loops: CDR1 GTSNPN, CDR2 SVGIG (reference sequence). V lost 4 bases, J lost 0 bases, and 3 bases stayed unmatched. This CDR3 contains 15 residues. The CDR3 DNA reads as TGTGCCTGGATGACTAGCGGGCCCTCCTACAATGAGCAGTTCTTC. This sequence encodes CAWMTSGPSYNEQFF.

The table lists this clone with a few counts. The V and J genes are TRBV27 and TRBJ1-2; no clear D gene. The CDR3 runs 12 residues. The V and J ends lost 6 bases and 6 bases respectively, with 11 bases between them. Germline V gene lookup returns CDR1 MNHEY and CDR2 SMNVEV (reference sequence). The chain's CDR3 is CASRRGGHGYTF. The CDR3 DNA is TGTGCCAGCAGGCGGGGAGGGCATGGCTACACCTTC.

The chain couples TRBV7-3 to TRBJ1-1; tentative D call: TRBD1 (5 bases). This CDR3 has 15 amino acids. V lost 3 bases, J lost 1 base, and 12 bases lay in between. Germline V gene lookup returns CDR1 SGHTA and CDR2 FQGTGA. The DNA of the CDR3 is TGTGCCAGCAGCTTCCTCGGGGGGACGAACACTGAAGCTTTCTTT. It translates to CASSFLGGTNTEAFF.

This chain joins TRBV6-5 and TRBJ2-3, with TRBD2 identical over 8 bases. V gave up 5 bases and J gave up 2 bases; unmatched junction bases: 3. The CDR3 has 14 amino acids. Per the germline V gene, CDR1 is MNHEY and CDR2 is SVGAGI. The CDR3 nucleotides are TGTGCCAGCAGTCGGGGGGGACTCACAGATACGCAGTATTTT. It encodes CASSRGGLTDTQYF.

V gene TRBV5-1 combines with J gene TRBJ2-2; unclear D gene. The CDR3 totals 15 residues. The germline V gene has CDR1 SGHRS and CDR2 YFSETQ. V was clipped by 4 bases and J by 6 bases, with 16 bases between them. The CDR3 is CASSLLSDIPGELFF. The DNA of the CDR3 is TGCGCCAGCAGCCTCCTAAGCGATATCCCCGGGGAGCTGTTTTTT.

This rearrangement joins TRBV5-4 to TRBJ2-5, with 11 bases that match TRBD2. V lost 0 bases, J lost 5 bases, and 9 bases stayed unmatched. This CDR3 region has 17 residues. CDR1 SGHNT and CDR2 YYREEE come from the germline V gene (reference sequence). Here the CDR3 DNA reads TGTGCCAGCAGCTTGGGCAGTCTAGCGGGAGGTTTGGAGACCCAGTACTTC. It translates to CASSLGSLAGGLETQYF.

The rearrangement joins TRBV7-9 to TRBJ1-2; 8 bases are a match to TRBD1. This CDR3 comprises 14 residues. CDR1 and CDR2 (germline): SEHNR, FQNEAQ (reference sequence). Losses at the gene ends were 1 base for V and 8 bases for J; bases not matched to a gene: 6. CDR3 sequence: CASSLGFGQGGYTF. The DNA for the CDR3 is TGTGCCAGCAGCTTAGGGTTTGGACAGGGCGGCTACACCTTC.

The chain is built from TRBV28 and TRBJ2-7, with D perhaps matching TRBD1 (5 bases). V gave up 6 bases and J gave up 4 bases, with 13 bases separating them. CDR3 length: 13 amino acids. CDR1 is MDHEN and CDR2 is SYDVKM in the germline V gene. The CDR3 nucleotides are TGTGCCAGCAGACCCCCAGGGCCATACGAGCAGTACTTC. It specifies CASRPPGPYEQYF. The entire variable domain, with the rest obtained from reference TRBV28 and TRBJ2-7, is as follows: DVKVTQSSRYLVKRTGEKVFLECVQDMDHENMFWYRQDPGLGLRLIYFSYDVKMKEKGDIPEGYSVSREKKERFSLILESASTNQTSMYLCASRPPGPYEQYFGPGTRLTVT.

The CDR3 DNA reads TGTGCCAGCAGTGACGAACTGTCCTACAATGAGCAGTTCTTC. This gives the protein CASSDELSYNEQFF. V usage is TRBV6-1 and J usage is TRBJ2-1; D is unresolved. The CDR3 length is 14 residues. Germline-derived CDR1 and CDR2 are MNHNS and SASEGT. Trimming removed 3 bases at V and 1 base at J, with 7 bases between.

This chain connects TRBV30 to TRBJ1-2; TRBD1 agrees at 8 bases. Trimming cost V 3 bases and J 4 bases; bases outside gene matches: 10. CDR1 and CDR2 from the germline V gene are GTSNPN and SVGIG (reference sequence). This CDR3 comprises 15 residues. The CDR3 sequence is CAWRRQGRSSYGYTF. In DNA, the CDR3 is TGTGCCTGGAGGCGACAGGGGAGGTCGAGCTATGGCTACACCTTC.

The chain is built from TRBV6-5 and TRBJ2-7; TRBD1 is a possible D gene (6 bases). The germline V gene encodes CDR1 MNHEY and CDR2 SVGAGI. The CDR3 runs to 14 residues. With 4 bases removed from V and 4 bases from J, the gap between germline ends came to 14 bases. The CDR3 DNA reads TGTGCCAGCAGTTTTCAGGGGCAAGGATACGAGCAGTACTTC. Translating it yields CASSFQGQGYEQYF.

The chain employs TRBV18 and TRBJ1-1; a weak D match, TRBD1 (5 bases). Germline CDR1 KGHSH, CDR2 LQKENI. V was clipped by 0 bases and J by 7 bases, with 15 bases between them. The CDR3 is made up of 15 amino acids. CDR3 region: CASSPPGSWRGEAFF. CDR3 nucleotides: TGTGCCAGCTCACCACCGGGTTCCTGGAGGGGTGAAGCTTTCTTT.

The chain joins TRBV28 to TRBJ2-1; possible D gene TRBD2, 5 bases. The V end lost 3 bases, the J end lost 2 bases, and 11 bases lay between the germline ends. Germline V gives CDR1 MDHEN, CDR2 SYDVKM. This CDR3 contains 15 residues. The CDR3 DNA follows: TGTGCCAGCAGTTTTCAAGGGCGGGCCTACAATGAGCAGTTCTTC. This translates into CASSFQGRAYNEQFF.

This sequence joins TRBV7-8 and TRBJ2-1, with 7 positions matching TRBD1. This CDR3 has 15 amino acids. The junction had 9 bases not matched to a gene; V was cut back by 6 bases and J by 4 bases. CDR1 is SGHVS, CDR2 FQNEAQ, per germline. CDR3 bases: TGTGCCAGCAGTTACCGGGACAGCGTTTACAATGAGCAGTTCTTC. Protein sequence: CASSYRDSVYNEQFF.

The chain couples TRBV30 to TRBJ2-7; 7 bases align to TRBD2. The CDR3 covers 13 residues. The trim removed 0 bases at V and 5 bases at J, leaving 4 bases unmatched. CDR1 is GTSNPN, CDR2 SVGIG, per germline (reference sequence). The CDR3 DNA reads as TGTGCCTGGAGTGTGGGGGGGGTGCACGAGCAGTACTTC. Translating it yields CAWSVGGVHEQYF.